One sample yielded the 12 T cell receptor beta chains listed below, sequenced in a study of T cell responses to AZD1222 COVID-19 vaccine. Method: immunoSEQ multiplex PCR; TCRdb's copy keeps in-frame clones and lacks some. This table has about 120,000 clones, 85% to 90% appearing once. The input for sequencing was peripheral blood, taken on day 0 of AZD1222 vaccination. The receptors come from an adult in good health.

The CDR3: CASSVVLEGSNQPQHF. The DNA for the CDR3 is TGTGCCAGCAGCGTTGTCTTAGAAGGGAGCAATCAGCCCCAGCATTTT. This chain uses TRBV9 with TRBJ1-5; D remains ambiguous. Trimming cost V 2 bases and J 1 base, with 13 bases left between them. CDR1 and CDR2 (germline): SGDLS, YYNGEE. The CDR3 is 16 amino acids.

The CDR3 sequence is CASSQDLSGASPLHF. CDR3 bases: TGTGCCAGCAGCCAAGATCTATCGGGGGCTTCACCCCTCCACTTT. The chain has TRBV3-1 (or the pseudogene TRBV3-2) and TRBJ1-6, with D perhaps matching TRBD1 (6 bases). This CDR3 is built from 15 residues. The V gene lost 0 bases and the J gene lost 9 bases, with 12 bases spanning the gap. Germline assignment: CDR1 LGHDT and CDR2 YNNKEL (reference sequence).

The rearrangement links TRBV24-1 to TRBJ2-3, with D unclear. CDR1 KGHDR and CDR2 SFDVKD come from the germline V gene. Trimming removed 7 bases from V and 1 base from J, with 8 bases in between. The CDR3 length is 13 residues. CDR3 DNA: TGTGCCACCAGGGATGGGGGCACAGATACGCAGTATTTT. It is translated as CATRDGGTDTQYF.

The CDR3 is CASSLGRGRRGNTIYF. In DNA form, the CDR3 reads TGTGCCAGCAGCTTAGGCAGGGGCCGGAGAGGAAACACCATATATTTT. The chain couples TRBV11-2 to TRBJ1-3; D perhaps matches TRBD1 (6 bases). Trimming took 1 base from V and 4 from J, leaving 14 bases between them. The CDR3 runs to 16 residues. In germline, CDR1 is SGHAT, CDR2 FQNNGV.

The V call is TRBV5-1, the J call TRBJ1-5, with TRBD1 matching over 8 bases. Per germline, CDR1 SGHRS and CDR2 YFSETQ. The CDR3 has 14 amino acids. After removal of 4 bases from V and 7 bases from J, the junction contained 7 bases not matched to a gene. CDR3 coding DNA: TGCGCCAGCAGCCCGGACAGGGCAACGCAGCCCCAGCATTTT. Translated: CASSPDRATQPQHF.

The chain is built from TRBV5-5 and TRBJ1-6, with 7 bases fitting TRBD1. From germline, CDR1 is SGHKS and CDR2 YYEKEE (reference sequence). The V gene end was trimmed by 4 bases and the J gene end by 9 bases; junction bases not matched to a gene: 13. This CDR3 contains 16 residues. The CDR3 loop reads CASSLPRQGHGSPLHF. CDR3 nucleotide sequence: TGTGCCAGCAGCCTGCCCAGACAGGGACACGGTTCACCCCTCCACTTT.

J is TRBJ1-4 and V is TRBV9; D is ambiguous. Germline assignment: CDR1 SGDLS and CDR2 YYNGEE. The CDR3 consists of 13 residues. V dropped 2 bases and J dropped 4 bases, with 6 bases sitting between them. The CDR3 reads CASSVGLNEKLFF. The CDR3 nucleotides read TGTGCCAGCAGCGTCGGACTTAATGAAAAACTGTTTTTT.

This clone was detected a few times. This rearrangement joins TRBV5-1 to TRBJ2-5; no firm D call. Germline-derived CDR1 and CDR2 are SGHRS and YFSETQ. The CDR3 has 13 residues. The V end lost 7 bases, the J end lost 2 bases, and 12 bases lay between the germline ends. Written as DNA, the CDR3 is TGCGCCAGCTCACGACCAGGTCAAGAGACCCAGTACTTC. Translated: CASSRPGQETQYF.

V and J are TRBV3-1 (or the pseudogene TRBV3-2) and TRBJ1-4; TRBD1 is a possible D gene (5 bases). Germline loops: CDR1 LGHDT, CDR2 YNNKEL (reference sequence). V lost 1 base and J lost 6, with 9 bases in between. This CDR3 spans 14 amino acids. CDR3 sequence reads: CASSQVGGDEKLFF. The CDR3 nucleotides are TGTGCCAGCAGCCAAGTCGGGGGAGATGAAAAACTGTTTTTT.

The chain links TRBV3-1 (or the pseudogene TRBV3-2) to TRBJ2-7; no clear D. V dropped 4 bases and J dropped 0 bases, with 13 bases sitting between them. The CDR3 has 15 residues. CDR1 LGHDT and CDR2 YNNKEL come from the germline V gene (reference sequence). CDR3 nucleotides: TGTGCCAGCAGCCTCCTCGGGTCGAGCTCCTACGAGCAGTACTTC. Its translation: CASSLLGSSSYEQYF.

The J gene is TRBJ2-1, the V gene TRBV5-1; TRBD2 might be the D (5 bases). CDR1 is SGHRS, CDR2 YFSETQ, per germline. The V gene lost 4 bases and the J gene lost 5 bases, with 10 bases spanning the gap. The CDR3 has 13 amino acids. CDR3 sequence: CASSAGRNNEQFF. The CDR3 nucleotides are TGCGCCAGCAGCGCGGGTCGAAACAATGAGCAGTTCTTC.

This clone occurred once. The rearrangement uses TRBV5-1 and TRBJ2-3; D not resolved. The CDR3 is 13 residues long. V was clipped by 2 bases and J by 4 bases, with 8 bases between them. Germline assignment: CDR1 SGHRS and CDR2 YFSETQ. This CDR3 is CASSLGVADTQYF. In DNA form, the CDR3 reads TGCGCCAGCAGCTTAGGTGTGGCAGATACGCAGTATTTT.